The T cell receptor beta chain under discussion was sequenced for a study of post-analysis software for immune sequencing data. Overall study context: Relapsing-remitting, secondary progressive and progressive-relapsing forms made up the multiple sclerosis disease courses. Study-wide results and caveats: Batch-matched samples strongly co-clustered by F measure. About 5 TRBV segments appeared more often in patients than in controls, and TRBV5-6, TRBV5-1 and TRBV20-1 were among these.

About this clonotype itself: The antigen is not known. A read error may be the cause here, since a much bigger clone is one base away. The missing conserved phenylalanine or tryptophan at the end of this CDR3 makes a read error likely.

Carried by the TCR beta cDNA libraries were unique molecular identifiers. TCRdb reprocessed the PCR reads via MiXCR and lists one record per CDR3 protein. Seen here are 150,000 to 200,000 distinct CDR3 sequences, 35% to 40% observed once, and the top ten hold under 30%. CDR1 and CDR2 (germline): SGHTA, FQGNSA. The CDR3 has 15 residues. Trimming removed 3 bases at V and 2 bases at J, with 14 bases between. This sequence originates from a girl between 5 and 17 years old with multiple sclerosis. Source: blood, taken after autologous hematopoietic stem cell transplantation. V usage is TRBV7-2 and J usage is TRBJ2-7; D tentatively reads TRBD1 or TRBD2 (5 bases each). CDR3 loop: CASSFSGTPTYEQYS. CDR3 coding DNA: TGTGCCAGCAGCTTCTCCGGGACGCCAACCTACGAGCAGTACTCC.